Listed below are T cell receptor beta chains from one sample, sequenced in a study of blood T cell repertoires in COVID-19. The data were produced by immunoSEQ multiplex PCR, yet TCRdb's version contains in-frame clones alone and is incomplete. The data show 200,000 to 250,000 clones, approximately 81% seen once. Material for sequencing was peripheral blood. The receptor source for this set is a man in his fifties who had recovered from COVID-19. CDR3s include the opening cysteine and the closing phenylalanine or tryptophan. A D gene is named only where the DNA matches it firmly. A clone size is listed for some rows: how often the clone was seen (once, few, many), or a class if it is expanded.

j_gene: TRBJ2-1
d_gene: TRBD2
v_gene: TRBV24-1
abundance: .
CDR3nt: TGTGCCACCAGTGCCCCGACTAGCGGTTACAATGAGCAGTTCTTC
CDR3aa: CATSAPTSGYNEQFF

j_gene: TRBJ2-1
d_gene: TRBD2
v_gene: TRBV10-3
abundance: .
CDR3nt: TGTGCCATCAGTGAGTCTTCACTAGCGGGAGTCTCCTACAATGAGCAGTTCTTC
CDR3aa: CAISESSLAGVSYNEQFF

j_gene: TRBJ2-1
d_gene: .
v_gene: TRBV30
abundance: .
CDR3nt: TGTGCCTGGAGGCCGCCGGGGATCAATGAGCAGTTCTTC
CDR3aa: CAWRPPGINEQFF

j_gene: TRBJ1-2
d_gene: .
v_gene: TRBV28
abundance: .
CDR3nt: TGTGCCAGCAGTTTAACGGGTCGCTATGGCTACACCTTC
CDR3aa: CASSLTGRYGYTF

j_gene: TRBJ1-5
d_gene: TRBD1
v_gene: TRBV7-2
abundance: .
CDR3nt: TGTGCCAGCAGCCTCTACCGGGACAGGGGCGGTCAGCCCCAGCATTTT
CDR3aa: CASSLYRDRGGQPQHF

j_gene: TRBJ2-7
d_gene: .
v_gene: TRBV5-6
abundance: once
CDR3nt: TGTGCCAGCAGCTTGGACGGGGGACGAGGCCCCTACGAGCAGTACTTC
CDR3aa: CASSLDGGRGPYEQYF

j_gene: TRBJ2-3
d_gene: TRBD2
v_gene: TRBV7-2
abundance: once
CDR3nt: TGTGCCAGCAGCTTCAGCGGGAGGGTTGGCACAGATACGCAGTATTTT
CDR3aa: CASSFSGRVGTDTQYF

j_gene: TRBJ2-6
d_gene: .
v_gene: TRBV10-3
abundance: .
CDR3nt: TGTGCCATCAGAGGAACAGGGACTGGGGCCAACGTCCTGACTTTC
CDR3aa: CAIRGTGTGANVLTF

j_gene: TRBJ2-7
d_gene: TRBD2
v_gene: TRBV13
abundance: once
CDR3nt: TGTGCCAGCAGCTCCGGGACTAGGGACTACGAGCAGTACTTC
CDR3aa: CASSSGTRDYEQYF

j_gene: TRBJ1-4
d_gene: TRBD1
v_gene: TRBV5-1
abundance: .
CDR3nt: TGCGCCAGCAGCCCCCAGGGGGCGCGTCAGGAAAAACTGTTTTTT
CDR3aa: CASSPQGARQEKLFF

j_gene: TRBJ2-1
d_gene: TRBD2
v_gene: TRBV3-1/TRBV3-2
abundance: .
CDR3nt: TGTGCCAGCAGCCAAGCCGGACTAGCCCCTGATGAGCAGTTCTTC
CDR3aa: CASSQAGLAPDEQFF

j_gene: TRBJ1-2
d_gene: .
v_gene: TRBV6-2/TRBV6-3
abundance: .
CDR3nt: TGTGCCAGCAGCTTTCGACGGGGGAGGGATGGCTACACCTTC
CDR3aa: CASSFRRGRDGYTF

j_gene: TRBJ1-4
d_gene: TRBD1
v_gene: TRBV9
abundance: few
CDR3nt: TGTGCCAGCAGCGCAGAGGGACAGGGGGGTGAAAAACTGTTTTTT
CDR3aa: CASSAEGQGGEKLFF

j_gene: TRBJ2-7
d_gene: .
v_gene: TRBV10-3
abundance: .
CDR3nt: TGTGCCATCAGTCAGGATTATGGAGGTAGCTACGAGCAGTACTTC
CDR3aa: CAISQDYGGSYEQYF

j_gene: TRBJ2-1
d_gene: .
v_gene: TRBV7-7
abundance: .
CDR3nt: TGTGCCAGCAGCCCTAGCAGAAGGGGGAATGAGCAGTTCTTC
CDR3aa: CASSPSRRGNEQFF

j_gene: TRBJ2-5
d_gene: .
v_gene: TRBV28
abundance: .
CDR3nt: TGTGCCAGCAGTCGCCAGGGGGGATGGGAGACCCAGTACTTC
CDR3aa: CASSRQGGWETQYF

j_gene: TRBJ2-3
d_gene: TRBD2
v_gene: TRBV9
abundance: once
CDR3nt: TGTGCCAGCAGTCGCGGACTAGCGGGAGGGGGAGATACGCAGTATTTT
CDR3aa: CASSRGLAGGGDTQYF